One sample yielded the 29 T cell receptor beta chains listed below, sequenced in a study of identical twins. From the 5' RACE reads, TCRdb called clonotypes with MiXCR, one entry per CDR3 protein. The table includes roughly 470,000 distinct CDR3 sequences, roughly an eighth detected once. The same data also contributed to another study, on yellow fever vaccine responses in identical twins.

Sequenced: CD4+ T cells sorted from blood. The origin of the receptors is a young woman in good health.

This clonotype has a count of ten or more. V usage is TRBV29-1 and J usage is TRBJ1-1; 8 nucleotides match TRBD1. The V and J ends lost 4 bases and 1 base, in that order; junction bases with no gene match: 5. The CDR3 is 14 residues long. CDR1 SQVTM and CDR2 ANQGSEA come from the germline V gene. Written as DNA, the CDR3 is TGCAGCGTTGGTCAGGGGGCCGGGAACACTGAAGCTTTCTTT. Protein sequence: CSVGQGAGNTEAFF.

This clonotype was observed a few times. The V call is TRBV7-6, the J call TRBJ2-2, with D tentatively TRBD2 (6 bases). Germline values: CDR1 SGHVS, CDR2 FNYEAQ. CDR3 length: 16 amino acids. Deletions cut 4 bases from V and 1 base from J, with 13 bases between. CDR3 nucleotide sequence: TGTGCCAGCAGCTCCCCCCACGGGGGGAACACCGGGGAGCTGTTTTTT. Protein product: CASSSPHGGNTGELFF.

This chain uses TRBV12-3 or TRBV12-4 with TRBJ2-3; TRBD2 aligns across 8 bases. V gave up 6 bases and J gave up 2 bases; unmatched junction bases: 7. The CDR3 sequence is 15 residues long. The CDR3 region is CASRFGRGYTDTQYF. The DNA for the CDR3 is TGTGCCAGCAGATTCGGGAGGGGGTACACAGATACGCAGTATTTT.

The chain carries TRBV3-1 and TRBJ2-5; a possible D gene is TRBD2 (7 bases). Trimming removed 11 bases at V and 6 bases at J, with 22 bases between. The CDR3 covers 14 residues. Germline CDR1 LGHDT, CDR2 YNNKEL (reference sequence). The CDR3: CAAASGGVVKTQYF. CDR3 bases: TGTGCCGCGGCGTCGGGGGGCGTTGTAAAGACCCAGTACTTC.

The sample holds many counts of this clonotype. The chain is built from TRBV12-3 or TRBV12-4 and TRBJ1-4; D call uncertain. The CDR3 length is 13 residues. The V end was cut by 5 bases, the J end by 8 bases, with 12 bases between. CDR3: CASSDSDGEKLFF. As DNA, the CDR3 is TGTGCCAGCAGTGATTCGGACGGAGAAAAACTGTTTTTT.

Many counts were recorded for this clonotype. CDR3: CASSLLAGGSYTDTQYF. The CDR3 region has the DNA TGTGCCAGCAGCTTACTAGCGGGAGGCAGCTACACAGATACGCAGTATTTT. The chain uses TRBV7-2 and TRBJ2-3, with 11 nucleotides matching TRBD2. The CDR3 is 17 amino acids. The germline V gene encodes CDR1 SGHTA and CDR2 FQGNSA. Germline trimming cut 2 bases from V and 2 bases from J; bases unmatched to any gene: 6.

The J gene is TRBJ2-3, the V gene TRBV5-6, with 11 bases fitting TRBD1. The germline CDR1 and CDR2 sequences are SGHDT and YYEEEE. The CDR3 contains 15 residues. V trimming: 5 bases; J trimming: 8 bases; junction bases outside the gene matches: 10. The CDR3 is CASSPSGTGGITQYF. CDR3 nucleotide sequence: TGTGCCAGCAGTCCCTCCGGGACAGGGGGGATTACGCAGTATTTT.

This clonotype was seen only a few times. The chain joins TRBV6-1 to TRBJ2-6, with 10 bases fitting TRBD1. With 3 bases clipped from V and 3 bases from J, the junction kept 11 bases outside the gene matches. The germline CDR1 and CDR2 sequences are MNHNS and SASEGT. The CDR3 loop spans 19 amino acids. CDR3 in DNA: TGTGCCAGCAGTGATATTAGGCGACAGGGGGCGAATGGGGCCAACGTCCTGACTTTC. Its translation is CASSDIRRQGANGANVLTF.

The chain combines TRBV24-1 with TRBJ2-1; weak D call: TRBD2 (5 bases). Germline V lookup: CDR1 KGHDR, CDR2 SFDVKD. The V gene lost 1 base and the J gene lost 9 bases, with 18 bases spanning the gap. The CDR3 loop spans 16 amino acids. The CDR3 is CATSDFSRVGKGEQFF. CDR3 sequence (DNA): TGTGCCACCAGTGATTTCTCGCGGGTGGGGAAGGGTGAGCAGTTCTTC.

The CDR3, as DNA: TGCAGTGCTAGGGCTGCTGCGGGGGGGCCCTACGAGCAGTACTTC. The encoded protein is CSARAAAGGPYEQYF. The chain couples TRBV20-1 to TRBJ2-7, with TRBD2 matching 9 bases. This CDR3 spans 15 amino acids. The V segment lost 3 bases and the J segment 2 bases; nucleotides outside the gene matches: 8. CDR1 is DFQATT, CDR2 SNEGSKA, per germline (reference sequence).

This clonotype was seen more than once but under ten times. The chain carries TRBV5-1 and TRBJ1-1; tentative D call: TRBD1 (6 bases). CDR1 and CDR2 from the germline V gene are SGHRS and YFSETQ. Trimming took 4 bases from V and 4 from J, leaving 8 bases between them. The CDR3 length is 12 residues. In DNA, the CDR3 is TGCGCCAGCAGCGGCAGGGGCACTGAAGCTTTCTTT. Its translation is CASSGRGTEAFF.

This clonotype was counted many times. The chain couples TRBV29-1 to TRBJ2-1; no definite D call. Germline values: CDR1 SQVTM, CDR2 ANQGSEA. V dropped 3 bases and J dropped 8 bases, with 11 bases sitting between them. CDR3 length equals 12 residues. The chain's CDR3 is CSVDTATDEQFF. The CDR3 DNA reads TGCAGCGTTGACACTGCCACCGATGAGCAGTTCTTC.

This clonotype has only a few counts. This rearrangement joins TRBV11-3 to TRBJ2-3; 14 nucleotides match TRBD2. The CDR3 loop spans 18 amino acids. Unmatched junction bases numbered 11, after V lost 5 bases and J lost 4 bases. Germline V gene lookup returns CDR1 SGHNT and CDR2 YENEEA. The CDR3 loop is CASSERGTSGRRADTQYF. The CDR3 DNA reads TGTGCCAGCAGCGAACGCGGGACTAGCGGGAGAAGGGCAGATACGCAGTATTTT.

This clonotype came up a few times. V is TRBV7-9 and J is TRBJ2-1; D remains unclear. Germline CDR1 and CDR2: SEHNR and FQNEAQ (reference sequence). V lost 0 bases and J lost 8, with 8 bases in between. The CDR3 runs 13 residues. CDR3 sequence reads: CASSLAFGHEQFF. The CDR3 nucleotides are TGTGCCAGCAGCTTAGCGTTTGGTCATGAGCAGTTCTTC. The entire variable domain, with the rest obtained from reference TRBV7-9 and TRBJ2-1, is as follows: DTGVSQNPRHKITKRGQNVTFRCDPISEHNRLYWYRQTLGQGPEFLTYFQNEAQLEKSRLLSDRFSAERPKGSFSTLEIQRTEQGDSAMYLCASSLAFGHEQFFGPGTRLTVL.

A few counts support this clonotype. The CDR3, as DNA: TGTGCCAGCAGCCAAGATGCCGGGGCCCGCAATGAGCAGTTCTTC. Its translation: CASSQDAGARNEQFF. This chain uses TRBV4-2 with TRBJ2-1; D possibly uses TRBD1 or TRBD2 (5 bases each). Trimming stripped 0 bases from V and 6 bases from J, with 12 bases between. CDR1 LGHNA and CDR2 YNFKEQ come from the germline V gene. This CDR3 has 15 residues.

The table lists this clonotype with many counts. V is TRBV7-6 and J is TRBJ1-1, with a possible D match to TRBD1 (6 bases). Germline V lookup: CDR1 SGHVS, CDR2 FNYEAQ. With 4 bases removed from V and 1 base from J, the gap between germline ends came to 10 bases. CDR3 size: 14 residues. CDR3 sequence reads: CASSSGQENTEAFF. In DNA form, the CDR3 reads TGTGCCAGCAGCTCGGGACAAGAGAACACTGAAGCTTTCTTT.

The V call is TRBV7-2, the J call TRBJ2-3; TRBD2 matches at 9 bases. Trimming at V came to 1 base and at J to 6 bases, leaving 5 bases not matched to a gene. Germline CDR1 and CDR2: SGHTA and FQGNSA. This CDR3 is built from 15 residues. The CDR3 nucleotides read TGTGCCAGCAGCTTAGAAGGTAGCGGGGGTGATACGCAGTATTTT. Its translation is CASSLEGSGGDTQYF.

This clonotype showed up many times. CDR3 bases: TGTGCCACCAGTGAGCACGTAGGGGCGCGAGCCAACGCGAACACCGGGGAGCTGTTTTTT. Amino acids: CATSEHVGARANANTGELFF. The rearrangement links TRBV24-1 to TRBJ2-2; weak D call: TRBD1 (5 bases). Germline CDR1 is KGHDR and CDR2 is SFDVKD. This CDR3 region has 20 residues. V was shortened by 4 bases and J by 0 bases, with 23 bases between the two germline ends.

The CDR3 sequence: CASSLPLGRGRGETQYF. The CDR3 DNA sequence: TGTGCCAGCAGCTTGCCCTTGGGCAGGGGGCGAGGAGAGACCCAGTACTTC. This chain connects TRBV7-8 to TRBJ2-5; 8 bases line up with TRBD1. Trimming removed 3 bases from V and 4 bases from J; junction bases left unmatched: 13. The CDR3 length is 17 residues. Germline CDR1 SGHVS, CDR2 FQNEAQ.

This clonotype was seen a few times. V usage is TRBV5-1 and J usage is TRBJ1-1; TRBD1 agrees at 7 bases. The CDR3 covers 14 residues. CDR1 SGHRS and CDR2 YFSETQ come from the germline V gene. J was trimmed by 1 base and V by 7 bases; bases with no gene match: 7. The CDR3 coding sequence is TGCGCCAGCGGTTGGACAGGCCAGAACACTGAAGCTTTCTTT. It encodes CASGWTGQNTEAFF.

V gene TRBV4-3 combines with J gene TRBJ2-7; 10 bases are shared with TRBD2. Germline V gene sequence: CDR1 LGHNA, CDR2 YSLEER. The CDR3 sequence is 14 residues long. After removal of 3 bases from V and 3 bases from J, the junction contained 2 bases not matched to a gene. The CDR3 is CASSHRTSGYEQYF. The CDR3 region has the DNA TGCGCCAGCAGCCATAGGACTAGCGGCTACGAGCAGTACTTC.

This clonotype was detected a few times. The genes are TRBV7-9 and TRBJ2-7; 9 nucleotides line up with TRBD1. This CDR3 contains 15 residues. Trimming at V came to 5 bases and at J to 2 bases, leaving 7 bases not matched to a gene. Germline V gene data show CDR1 as SEHNR and CDR2 as FQNEAQ (reference sequence). CDR3 coding DNA: TGTGCCAGCAGCCCAACCGACAGGGGGACCTACGAGCAGTACTTC. Amino acids: CASSPTDRGTYEQYF.

In its sample, this clonotype was seen many times. The chain couples TRBV12-3 or TRBV12-4 to TRBJ2-4; D unresolved. The length of the CDR3 is 11 residues. V lost 4 bases and J lost 7, with 5 bases in between. CDR3 DNA sequence: TGTGCCAGCAGTTCCTCCAACATTCAGTACTTC. Protein product: CASSSSNIQYF.

This clonotype was recorded many times. The gene calls are TRBV12-3 or TRBV12-4 and TRBJ2-1; the D gene is possibly TRBD2 (6 bases). V shed 5 bases and J shed 8 bases, with 16 bases lying between them. CDR3 length: 14 residues. Written as DNA, the CDR3 is TGTGCCAGCAGTATAGGGACTCGTCGGGATGAGCAGTTCTTC. Its protein is CASSIGTRRDEQFF.

This clonotype occurred a few times. This chain uses TRBV5-6 with TRBJ2-5; the D is unclear. CDR1 and CDR2 (germline): SGHDT, YYEEEE. The CDR3 length is 12 residues. With 4 bases removed from V and 9 bases from J, the gap between germline ends came to 13 bases. The CDR3 reads CASSLPDRAQYF. The CDR3 DNA sequence: TGTGCCAGCAGCCTACCTGACCGGGCCCAGTACTTC.

This clonotype was recorded a few times. V and J are TRBV13 and TRBJ2-7; D is undetermined. The ends were cut back, 5 bases at V and 6 bases at J, with 14 bases in the middle. Germline-derived CDR1 and CDR2 are PRHDT and FYEKMQ (reference sequence). The length of the CDR3 is 13 residues. CDR3 sequence (DNA): TGTGCCAGCAGCCCCCCGGGCGGTTTCGAGCAGTACTTC. This gives the protein CASSPPGGFEQYF.

This clonotype has only a few counts. The CDR3 loop is CASSSRTRASGYTF. CDR3 DNA: TGTGCCAGCAGCTCGAGAACCAGGGCCTCAGGGTACACCTTC. The V gene is TRBV5-6, the J gene TRBJ1-2, with D maybe TRBD1 (5 bases). The germline CDR1 and CDR2 sequences are SGHDT and YYEEEE. The CDR3 contains 14 residues. V lost 3 bases and J lost 11, with 20 bases in between.

The chain recombines TRBV7-3 with TRBJ2-2; D remains ambiguous. Trimming pared 2 bases from V and 4 bases from J, leaving 5 bases between. CDR1 and CDR2 (germline): SGHTA, FQGTGA. The CDR3 is 13 amino acids. As DNA, the CDR3 is TGTGCCAGCAGCTTATATTCCACCGGGGAGCTGTTTTTT. Protein product: CASSLYSTGELFF.

The chain carries TRBV25-1 and TRBJ1-2; 10 bases fit TRBD1. CDR1 is MGHDK, CDR2 SYGVNS, per germline. The J segment lost 7 bases and the V segment lost 1 base, leaving 3 bases of the junction unmatched. The CDR3 is 14 amino acids. CDR3 loop: CASSESDRGSGYTF. The CDR3 DNA sequence: TGTGCCAGCAGTGAATCGGACAGGGGGAGTGGCTACACCTTC.